The 11 T cell receptor beta chains presented below share a single source sample, sequenced in a study of response to subunit inactivated influenza vaccine. From the RT-PCR reads, TCRdb called clonotypes with MiXCR, one entry per CDR3 protein. The sample includes approximately 300,000 distinct CDR3 sequences, 22% seen only once; the top ten take about a tenth. The material sequenced was PBMCs from blood, taken less than 22 months after vaccination. Receptors were obtained from a man in his fifties or sixties who received an inactivated influenza vaccine.

This clonotype turned up a few times. The V call is TRBV5-1, the J call TRBJ1-2; D is ambiguous. CDR3 size: 13 residues. V lost 1 base and J lost 6, with 10 bases in between. The germline gives CDR1 SGHRS, CDR2 YFSETQ. The CDR3 DNA sequence: TGCGCCAGCAGCTTGACAGACCGGGATGGCTACACCTTC. This translates into CASSLTDRDGYTF.

The chain links TRBV5-6 to TRBJ2-1; maybe TRBD2 (6 bases). This CDR3 region has 14 residues. The V gene's germline CDR1 is SGHDT and CDR2 YYEEEE. V lost 3 bases and J lost 4, with 11 bases in between. The CDR3 loop is CASSWDGGYNEQFF. The DNA for the CDR3 is TGTGCCAGCAGCTGGGACGGGGGATACAATGAGCAGTTCTTC.

This clonotype was seen many times. The genes are TRBV20-1 and TRBJ2-7; no definite D call. The germline V gene encodes CDR1 DFQATT and CDR2 SNEGSKA (reference sequence). The CDR3 extends over 13 amino acids. Trimming stripped 6 bases from V and 0 bases from J, with 12 bases between. Here the CDR3 reads CSAESRSSYEQYF. For the CDR3, the DNA is TGCAGTGCGGAATCTAGGAGCTCCTACGAGCAGTACTTC.

The rearrangement joins TRBV12-3 or TRBV12-4 to TRBJ2-7; D gene ambiguous. Trimming pared 5 bases from V and 2 bases from J, leaving 7 bases between. This CDR3 is built from 12 residues. DNA of the CDR3: TGTGCCAGCAGTCAACTTGCCTACGAGCAGTACTTC. It encodes CASSQLAYEQYF.

The chain recombines TRBV27 with TRBJ1-5; 8 bases align to TRBD1. The CDR3 contains 15 residues. V gave up 4 bases and J gave up 3 bases; unmatched junction bases: 5. The germline CDR1 and CDR2 sequences are MNHEY and SMNVEV (reference sequence). The CDR3, as DNA: TGTGCCAGCAGTTGGACAGGGTCCCCCAATCAGCCCCAGCATTTT. Translated: CASSWTGSPNQPQHF.

Comments on this clonotype: Relative to the germline gene, one junction end is altered; a read error may explain this. The genes are TRBV24-1 and TRBJ2-5; a weak D match, TRBD1 (6 bases). From germline, CDR1 is KGHDR and CDR2 SFDVKD. The CDR3 sequence is 16 residues long. Here the CDR3 reads CATSFGVGHPQESQYF. Written as DNA, the CDR3 is TGTGCCACCAGCTTTGGGGTGGGACACCCCCAAGAGTCCCAGTACTTC.

This clonotype was counted a few times. The chain has TRBV6-2 or TRBV6-3 and TRBJ2-7; 8 bases agree with TRBD1. CDR1 MNHEY and CDR2 SVGEGT come from the germline V gene. V shed 5 bases and J 5 bases; nucleotides not matched to a gene: 8. This CDR3 spans 14 amino acids. CDR3 loop: CASSTTGDFNEQYF. CDR3 in DNA: TGTGCCAGCAGTACGACAGGGGACTTCAACGAGCAGTACTTC.

The chain carries TRBV7-9 and TRBJ1-5; D not resolved. Germline V gives CDR1 SEHNR, CDR2 FQNEAQ (reference sequence). Trimming pared 1 base from V and 0 bases from J, leaving 13 bases between. CDR3 length: 17 amino acids. CDR3: CASSLEAPEYSNQPQHF. The CDR3 region has the DNA TGTGCCAGCAGCTTAGAGGCACCCGAGTATAGCAATCAGCCCCAGCATTTT.

This clonotype has more than one count but fewer than ten. This chain uses TRBV4-1 with TRBJ2-3; tentative D call: TRBD1 (5 bases). The CDR3 has 17 residues. Trimming pared 1 base from V and 2 bases from J, leaving 16 bases between. Germline values: CDR1 MGHRA, CDR2 YSYEKL. CDR3: CASSQGGLPTPTDTQYF. DNA of the CDR3: TGCGCCAGCAGCCAAGGGGGCCTACCGACTCCCACAGATACGCAGTATTTT.

This clonotype has just a few counts. V is TRBV12-3 or TRBV12-4 and J is TRBJ2-5; TRBD2 matches at 9 bases. The CDR3 covers 14 residues. J was trimmed by 7 bases and V by 5 bases; bases with no gene match: 8. The CDR3 loop is CASSTNSGRGTQYF. DNA for the CDR3: TGTGCCAGCAGTACAAATAGCGGGAGAGGGACCCAGTACTTC.

In this sample, this clonotype turned up a few times. This chain uses TRBV4-3 with TRBJ1-5, with unresolved D. The CDR3 consists of 15 residues. Trimming cost V 1 base and J 2 bases, with 9 bases left between them. Looked up from germline, CDR1 is LGHNA and CDR2 is YSLEER. CDR3 sequence reads: CASSQGGPGNQPQHF. The CDR3 bases are TGCGCCAGCAGCCAAGGAGGGCCCGGCAATCAGCCCCAGCATTTT.